These 30 T cell receptor beta chains share one sample of origin, sequenced in a study of blood T cell repertoires in COVID-19. Libraries were prepared by immunoSEQ multiplex PCR; TCRdb keeps only in-frame clonotypes and omits some of them. The data hold under 200,000 clones, with around 84% observed a single time. Material for sequencing was peripheral blood. These receptors came from a middle-aged man with acute or convalescent COVID-19.

This sequence joins TRBV6-5 and TRBJ1-1; D gene unclear. Trimming shortened V by 8 bases and J by 0 bases, and 4 bases separated the two germline ends. The V gene's germline CDR1 is MNHEY and CDR2 SVGAGI. The CDR3 has 11 amino acids. DNA of the CDR3: TGTGCCAGCCGGGTGAACACTGAAGCTTTCTTT. Translation: CASRVNTEAFF.

The V gene is TRBV6-4, the J gene TRBJ2-3, with no clear D. The CDR3 runs to 14 residues. Trimming left V 0 bases short and J 2 bases short, with 6 bases between. Germline assignment: CDR1 MRHNA and CDR2 SNTAGT. The DNA for the CDR3 is TGTGCCAGCAGTGACTCAGCCGACACAGATACGCAGTATTTT. Translation gives CASSDSADTDTQYF.

The CDR3 coding sequence is TGTGCCAGCTCATCACGGACAGGGGACGATCAGCCCCAGCATTTT. Protein sequence: CASSSRTGDDQPQHF. V usage is TRBV18 and J usage is TRBJ1-5; TRBD1 agrees at 9 bases. With 5 bases clipped from V and 5 bases from J, the junction kept 7 bases outside the gene matches. CDR1 is KGHSH and CDR2 is LQKENI in the germline V gene. This CDR3 region has 15 residues.

Here the CDR3 reads CASSQTEGKIHF. In DNA form, the CDR3 reads TGTGCCAGCAGCCAAACGGAGGGGAAGATCCACTTT. The chain couples TRBV11-3 to TRBJ1-6, with D perhaps TRBD1 (5 bases). Per germline, CDR1 SGHNT and CDR2 YENEEA. This CDR3 spans 12 amino acids. Trimming took 5 bases from V and 17 from J, leaving 16 bases between them.

The chain uses TRBV28 and TRBJ2-3; TRBD2 is a possible D gene (6 bases). The length of the CDR3 is 14 residues. Germline assignment: CDR1 MDHEN and CDR2 SYDVKM. Trimming removed 1 base from V and 7 bases from J, with 12 bases in between. The CDR3 region is CASSLYAGTNTQYF. Here the CDR3 DNA reads TGTGCCAGCAGTTTATATGCGGGAACAAATACGCAGTATTTT.

This sequence joins TRBV11-2 and TRBJ2-3, with TRBD2 matching 8 bases. V dropped 4 bases and J dropped 5; count of bases not matched to a gene: 5. The CDR3 covers 14 residues. Germline values: CDR1 SGHAT, CDR2 FQNNGV. As DNA, the CDR3 is TGTGCCAGCAGCTCCGGACTAGCCGGAGATACGCAGTATTTT. Translation: CASSSGLAGDTQYF. Variable domain in full (rest from reference TRBV11-2 and TRBJ2-3): EAGVAQSPRYKIIEKRQSVAFWCNPISGHATLYWYQQILGQGPKLLIQFQNNGVVDDSQLPKDRFSAERLKGVDSTLKIQPAKLEDSAVYLCASSSGLAGDTQYFGPGTRLTVL.

This chain links TRBV7-9 with TRBJ1-1, with TRBD1 matching over 11 bases. Trimming at V came to 7 bases and at J to 8 bases, leaving 6 bases not matched to a gene. CDR3 size: 13 residues. Germline lookup yields CDR1 SEHNR and CDR2 FQNEAQ (reference sequence). CDR3 nucleotide sequence: TGTGCCAGCAACCCGGACAGGGGGCAAGAAGCTTTCTTT. It encodes CASNPDRGQEAFF.

The chain uses TRBV2 and TRBJ1-1; 7 bases are a match to TRBD1. V shed 6 bases, J shed 3 bases, and the junction held 7 bases outside the gene matches. CDR1 is SNHLY, CDR2 FYNNEI, per germline. The CDR3 runs 14 residues. CDR3 sequence: CASRVDRTYTEAFF. For the CDR3, the DNA is TGTGCCAGCAGAGTGGACAGGACCTACACTGAAGCTTTCTTT.

The chain couples TRBV19 to TRBJ1-4; D remains ambiguous. With 5 bases removed from V and 7 bases from J, the gap between germline ends came to 11 bases. This CDR3 region has 13 residues. The germline V gene encodes CDR1 LNHDA and CDR2 SQIVND (reference sequence). CDR3 amino acids: CASSRESSEKLFF. CDR3 coding DNA: TGTGCCAGTAGTCGGGAGTCGTCTGAAAAACTGTTTTTT.

The rearrangement links TRBV4-3 to TRBJ1-2; D is unresolved. Germline V gene sequence: CDR1 LGHNA, CDR2 YSLEER. With 0 bases removed from V and 5 bases from J, the gap between germline ends came to 4 bases. The CDR3 runs to 12 residues. The CDR3: CASSQDSYGYTF. The CDR3 coding sequence is TGCGCCAGCAGCCAAGATAGTTATGGCTACACCTTC.

V gene TRBV11-2 combines with J gene TRBJ2-3, with 9 nucleotides matching TRBD2. The germline V gene has CDR1 SGHAT and CDR2 FQNNGV. V shed 2 bases and J 4 bases; nucleotides not matched to a gene: 7. The CDR3 runs to 16 residues. In nucleotides, the CDR3 is TGTGCCAGCAGCTTATGGCGGGCGGGGGGGCCAGATACGCAGTATTTT. It specifies CASSLWRAGGPDTQYF.

The chain uses TRBV6-5 and TRBJ2-2; 8 nucleotides match TRBD2. The CDR3 covers 15 residues. J was trimmed by 4 bases and V by 6 bases; bases with no gene match: 7. Germline V gives CDR1 MNHEY, CDR2 SVGAGI. The CDR3 bases are TGTGCCAGCAGACCCGGGACTAGGGGCACCGGGGAGCTGTTTTTT. This codes for CASRPGTRGTGELFF.

The V and J genes are TRBV14 and TRBJ1-6, with TRBD1 matching over 8 bases. Germline V lookup: CDR1 SGHDN, CDR2 FVKESK. The CDR3 covers 17 residues. V gave up 0 bases and J gave up 7 bases; unmatched junction bases: 8. The CDR3 region is CASSQDKVDRVNSPLHF. The DNA of the CDR3 is TGTGCCAGCAGCCAAGATAAGGTGGACAGGGTAAATTCACCCCTCCACTTT.

This chain uses TRBV3-1 (or the pseudogene TRBV3-2) with TRBJ2-5; D is undetermined. The CDR3 has 14 residues. The germline V gene has CDR1 LGHDT and CDR2 YNNKEL (reference sequence). V gave up 4 bases and J gave up 3 bases, with 12 bases separating them. The CDR3 is CASSRSQLEETQYF. The CDR3 DNA sequence: TGTGCCAGCAGCCGCTCACAGCTCGAAGAGACCCAGTACTTC.

The chain recombines TRBV5-1 with TRBJ1-1, with TRBD1 as a possible D gene (6 bases). This CDR3 contains 15 residues. Trimming stripped 4 bases from V and 2 bases from J, with 15 bases between. Germline V gives CDR1 SGHRS, CDR2 YFSETQ. DNA of the CDR3: TGCGCCAGCAGCCCCCAAACAGGGATCAACACTGAAGCTTTCTTT. It codes for CASSPQTGINTEAFF.

This clone was seen only once. The rearrangement uses TRBV6-1 and TRBJ1-5; 9 bases agree with TRBD1. The V gene end was trimmed by 2 bases and the J gene end by 6 bases; junction bases not matched to a gene: 2. The CDR3 contains 14 residues. Germline CDR1 reads MNHNS; CDR2 reads SASEGT. DNA of the CDR3: TGTGCCAGCAGTGAAAACAGGGGGCCTCAGCCCCAGCATTTT. Translating gives CASSENRGPQPQHF.

The chain recombines TRBV6-5 with TRBJ1-5; possible D gene TRBD1, 5 bases. The CDR3 contains 15 residues. The V end was cut by 3 bases, the J end by 1 base, with 10 bases between. The germline V gene encodes CDR1 MNHEY and CDR2 SVGAGI. Written as DNA, the CDR3 is TGTGCCAGCAGTTATAAGGGGCAGAGCAATCAGCCCCAGCATTTT. Protein product: CASSYKGQSNQPQHF.

The chain links TRBV2 to TRBJ1-3; tentatively, D is TRBD1 (5 bases). Deletions cut 5 bases from V and 2 bases from J, with 16 bases between. The CDR3 sequence is 16 residues long. Germline CDR1 and CDR2: SNHLY and FYNNEI. For the CDR3, the DNA is TGTGCCAGCAGTTATGCGGACACCAGAGCTGGAAACACCATATATTTT. Translated: CASSYADTRAGNTIYF.

The rearrangement joins TRBV4-2 to TRBJ1-1; D not resolved. Germline V CDR1 and CDR2: LGHNA, YNFKEQ. V lost 0 bases and J 7 bases, leaving 12 bases between the germline ends. The CDR3 length is 14 residues. The CDR3 region has the DNA TGTGCCAGCAGCCAAGAGGCTCTTGTTGGTGAAGCTTTCTTT. Protein product: CASSQEALVGEAFF.

The J gene is TRBJ1-6, the V gene TRBV18, with D possibly TRBD1 on 6 matching bases. The CDR3 has 17 residues. Looked up from germline, CDR1 is KGHSH and CDR2 is LQKENI. V was trimmed by 4 bases and J by 7 bases, leaving 20 bases between them. The CDR3 region has the DNA TGTGCCAGCTCACAAACCCTAGTGAGGGGGGGGAATTCACCCCTCCACTTT. It is translated as CASSQTLVRGGNSPLHF.

CDR3 amino acids: CASSPAGQYEQYF. CDR3 bases: TGTGCCAGCAGTCCCGCCGGACAGTACGAGCAGTACTTC. The rearrangement links TRBV11-2 to TRBJ2-7; tentatively, D is TRBD1 (6 bases). The CDR3 has 13 amino acids. Germline values: CDR1 SGHAT, CDR2 FQNNGV. V was pared by 6 bases and J by 4 bases, with 13 bases between. Together with reference TRBV11-2 and TRBJ2-7, the CDR3 gives the full variable domain: EAGVAQSPRYKIIEKRQSVAFWCNPISGHATLYWYQQILGQGPKLLIQFQNNGVVDDSQLPKDRFSAERLKGVDSTLKIQPAKLEDSAVYLCASSPAGQYEQYFGPGTRLTVT.

This clone was seen a handful of times. The V gene is TRBV11-2, the J gene TRBJ2-7, with TRBD1 as a possible D gene (6 bases). The germline V gene has CDR1 SGHAT and CDR2 FQNNGV. The CDR3 is 15 amino acids. The V end lost 4 bases, the J end lost 6 bases, and 19 bases lay between the germline ends. Here the CDR3 DNA reads TGTGCCAGCAGCTCTCTGGACAGCGAGAGAGTCGAGCAGTACTTC. Translated, it gives CASSSLDSERVEQYF.

The chain employs TRBV5-6 and TRBJ1-4; D gene uncertain. The length of the CDR3 is 16 residues. Per germline, CDR1 SGHDT and CDR2 YYEEEE. V lost 2 bases and J lost 0, with 11 bases in between. CDR3 loop: CASSLARSATNEKLFF. As DNA, the CDR3 is TGTGCCAGCAGCTTAGCTAGGAGTGCAACTAATGAAAAACTGTTTTTT.

This clone has just one count. The genes are TRBV12-3 or TRBV12-4 and TRBJ1-1; D gene uncertain. Trimming removed 3 bases from V and 7 bases from J, with 12 bases in between. The CDR3 consists of 13 residues. CDR3 in DNA: TGTGCCAGCAGTTTGGGAGATATCGTTGAAGCTTTCTTT. This encodes CASSLGDIVEAFF.

The chain employs TRBV19 and TRBJ2-2, with a possible D match to TRBD2 (6 bases). Per germline, CDR1 LNHDA and CDR2 SQIVND (reference sequence). Trimming pared 9 bases from V and 8 bases from J, leaving 16 bases between. This CDR3 spans 13 amino acids. CDR3 in DNA: TGTGCCAGCCACGCGGGGATTTTAGGGGAGCTGTTTTTT. Translated, it gives CASHAGILGELFF.

This rearrangement joins TRBV6-5 to TRBJ1-3; D is uncertain. This CDR3 spans 13 amino acids. Germline CDR1 MNHEY, CDR2 SVGAGI. Trimming left V 8 bases short and J 2 bases short, with 10 bases between. The DNA of the CDR3 is TGTGCCAGCTGGCGGGAAACTGGAAACACCATATATTTT. It encodes CASWRETGNTIYF.

This chain links TRBV7-8 with TRBJ1-5; no clear D gene. The V end was cut by 1 base, the J end by 5 bases, with 12 bases between. Germline V gives CDR1 SGHVS, CDR2 FQNEAQ. The CDR3 is 15 amino acids. DNA for the CDR3: TGTGCCAGCAGCTTAGAGCTCGAAACGTATCAGCCCCAGCATTTT. Its protein product is CASSLELETYQPQHF.

V usage is TRBV28 and J usage is TRBJ2-5, with 8 bases lining up with TRBD1. The trim removed 7 bases at V and 4 bases at J, leaving 14 bases unmatched. Per the germline V gene, CDR1 is MDHEN and CDR2 is SYDVKM. CDR3 length equals 16 residues. CDR3 nucleotide sequence: TGTGCCAGCATTCCAGGGGACAGGATTCCGGGAGAGACCCAGTACTTC. Amino acid sequence: CASIPGDRIPGETQYF. The full variable domain, rest sourced from reference TRBV28 and TRBJ2-5, is DVKVTQSSRYLVKRTGEKVFLECVQDMDHENMFWYRQDPGLGLRLIYFSYDVKMKEKGDIPEGYSVSREKKERFSLILESASTNQTSMYLCASIPGDRIPGETQYFGPGTRLLVL.

The J gene is TRBJ1-2, the V gene TRBV18, with D hard to call. The germline V gene encodes CDR1 KGHSH and CDR2 LQKENI. This CDR3 has 11 residues. Trimming shortened V by 5 bases and J by 4 bases, and 5 bases separated the two germline ends. In DNA, the CDR3 is TGTGCCAGCTCAACCGGCTATGGCTACACCTTC. Its protein is CASSTGYGYTF.

The V call is TRBV6-2 or TRBV6-3, the J call TRBJ1-6; D gene ambiguous. V was clipped by 4 bases and J by 8 bases, with 15 bases between them. Germline V gives CDR1 MNHEY, CDR2 SVGEGT. There are 15 residues in the CDR3. The CDR3 loop reads CASSSPEAWDSPLHF. The DNA for the CDR3 is TGTGCCAGCAGTTCCCCTGAGGCTTGGGATTCACCCCTCCACTTT.